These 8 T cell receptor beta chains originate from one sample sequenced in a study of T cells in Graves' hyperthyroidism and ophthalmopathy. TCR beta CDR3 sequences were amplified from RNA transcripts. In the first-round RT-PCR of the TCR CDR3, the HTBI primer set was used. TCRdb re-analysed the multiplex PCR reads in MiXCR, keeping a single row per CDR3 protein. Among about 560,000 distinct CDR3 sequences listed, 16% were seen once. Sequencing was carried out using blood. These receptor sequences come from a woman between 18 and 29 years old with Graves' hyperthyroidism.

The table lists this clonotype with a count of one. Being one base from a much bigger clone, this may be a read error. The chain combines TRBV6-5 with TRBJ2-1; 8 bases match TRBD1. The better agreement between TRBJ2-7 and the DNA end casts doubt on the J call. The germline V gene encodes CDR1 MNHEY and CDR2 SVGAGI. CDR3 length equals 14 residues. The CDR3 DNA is TGTGCCAGCAGTTGGACAGGGCAGAACAATGAGCAGTACTTC. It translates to CASSWTGQNNEQYF.

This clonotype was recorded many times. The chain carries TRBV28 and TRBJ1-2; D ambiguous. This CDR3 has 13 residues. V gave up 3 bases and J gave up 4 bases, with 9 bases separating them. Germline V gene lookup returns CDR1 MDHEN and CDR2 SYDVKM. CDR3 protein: CASSFSEFYGYTF. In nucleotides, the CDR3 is TGTGCCAGCAGTTTTAGTGAGTTCTATGGCTACACCTTC.

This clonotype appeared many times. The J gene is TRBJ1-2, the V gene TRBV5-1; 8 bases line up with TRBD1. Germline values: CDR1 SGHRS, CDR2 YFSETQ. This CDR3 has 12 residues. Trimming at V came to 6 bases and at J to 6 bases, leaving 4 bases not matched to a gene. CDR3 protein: CASTTGGNGYTF. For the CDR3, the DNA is TGCGCCAGCACCACAGGGGGAAATGGCTACACCTTC. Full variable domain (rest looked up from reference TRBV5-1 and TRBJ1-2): KAGVTQTPRYLIKTRGQQVTLSCSPISGHRSVSWYQQTPGQGLQFLFEYFSETQRNKGNFPGRFSGRQFSNSRSEMNVSTLELGDSALYLCASTTGGNGYTFGSGTRLTVV.

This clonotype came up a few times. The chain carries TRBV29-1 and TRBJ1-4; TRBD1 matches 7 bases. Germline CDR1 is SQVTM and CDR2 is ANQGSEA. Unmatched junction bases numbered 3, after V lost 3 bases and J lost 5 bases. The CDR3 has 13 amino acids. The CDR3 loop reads CSVDPQGNEKLFF. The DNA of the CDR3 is TGCAGCGTTGACCCACAGGGGAATGAAAAACTGTTTTTT.

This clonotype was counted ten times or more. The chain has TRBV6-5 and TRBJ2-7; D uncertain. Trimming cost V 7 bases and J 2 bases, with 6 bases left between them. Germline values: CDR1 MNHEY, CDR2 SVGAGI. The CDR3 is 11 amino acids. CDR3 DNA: TGTGCCAGCACCCATACCTACGAGCAGTACTTC. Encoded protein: CASTHTYEQYF.

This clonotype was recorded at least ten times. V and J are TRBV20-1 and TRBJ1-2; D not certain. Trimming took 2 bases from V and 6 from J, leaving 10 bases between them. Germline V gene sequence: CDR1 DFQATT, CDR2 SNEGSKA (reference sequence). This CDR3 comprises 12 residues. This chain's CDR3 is CSARQVENGYTF. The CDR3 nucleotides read TGCAGTGCTAGACAGGTTGAGAATGGCTACACCTTC.

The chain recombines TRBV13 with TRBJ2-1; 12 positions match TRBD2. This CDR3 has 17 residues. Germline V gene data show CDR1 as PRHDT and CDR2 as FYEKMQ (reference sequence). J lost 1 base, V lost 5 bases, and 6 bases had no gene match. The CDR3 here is CASSLGTSGPSYNEQFF. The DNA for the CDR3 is TGTGCCAGCAGCCTCGGGACTAGCGGGCCTTCCTACAATGAGCAGTTCTTC.

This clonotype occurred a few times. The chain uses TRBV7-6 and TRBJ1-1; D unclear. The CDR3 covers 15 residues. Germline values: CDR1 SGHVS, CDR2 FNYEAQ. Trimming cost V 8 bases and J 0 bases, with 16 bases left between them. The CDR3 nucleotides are TGTGCCAGCGCCCCAGAATGGGAGATGAACACTGAAGCTTTCTTT. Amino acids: CASAPEWEMNTEAFF.